Listed here is a single T cell receptor beta chain. There is no known antigen for this receptor. No much larger clone exists at a distance of one base, and base qualities are not known. TCRbeta CDR3 regions were amplified from genomic DNA by means of the immunoSEQ Assay, a bias-controlled multiplex PCR. From the authors' description of their analysis: The number of nucleated cells in each sample was estimated from the amplification of reference gene primers within the assay. Sequence reads were collapsed and filtered to measure the absolute abundance of every unique TCRbeta CDR3 rearrangement. Productive Simpson clonality was computed per sample as the square root of Simpson's diversity index over productive rearrangements. The table comes from immuneACCESS by way of TCRdb, which keeps in-frame sequences with V and J called. Part of the clones is missing from these tables; in studies checked, under half for an unresolved V gene and the rest for unknown reasons. D and trimming come from the DNA, and the V and J calls and clone size come from that table. In all, the sample holds 310,000 or so clones, and almost 90% of those were seen once. Clones ranked in the top ten supply about 1.7% of the sample.

These data originate in a study of blood T cell repertoires in COVID-19 (dated by TCRdb to about 2020). Turning to the overall study: Samples covering the acute and convalescent phases of COVID-19 were provided by collaborators in the United States, Italy and Spain. Nearly every sample came with metadata listing a de-identified subject ID, COVID-19 status, age in years and sex. Deeply sampled blood TCRbeta repertoires from subjects exposed to, actively infected with, or recovered from COVID-19 were included in the dataset. The material from the prospective study consisted of cDNA or gDNA derived from T cells, B-cell-depleted T cells, or PBMCs. Samples were obtained from the ongoing ImmuneRACE study (first 160 participants) and from 1,000 to 1,500 subjects provided by 6 global collaborators. A freely available public database, intended as a resource for researchers studying the immune response to SARS-CoV-2, is where the repertoires were released. HLA class I and class II types, where available, came from metadata supplied by the sample provider rather than from assay-based typing. The research as a whole found: How much clinical and demographic metadata was included differed by source and by participant, and the metadata was provided uncurated.

Taken from the germline V gene, the CDR1 and CDR2 loops are SQVTM and ANQGSEA. V loses 4 bases, J loses 3 bases, and the germline ends lie 18 bases apart. The CDR3 runs 15 residues from the cysteine to the phenylalanine. The sequence is cut down to CDR3 DNA, 45 bases in frame from base 1. Enrolling through a virtual design, the prospective study's participants ranged in age from roughly 18 to 100 years and lived across more than 20 United States geographic areas. To assign participants to cohorts, the prospective study relied on clinical history that participants themselves reported in a screening survey and a study questionnaire. In the prospective study, whole blood, serum and a nasopharyngeal or oropharyngeal swab were collected from each participant by mobile phlebotomists. Participants in the prospective study had the option to provide additional blood draws and questionnaires over an approximately 2-month period. Prospective study blood samples were shipped either frozen or at room temperature before DNA extraction.

Sequencing was performed on PBMCs or T cells enriched from blood (not recorded which). The receptor comes from a woman aged 18 to 35 with acute COVID-19. The sequence is built from TRBV29-1 and TRBJ1-1, with a tentative D gene TRBD1 over 6 matching bases. The sequenced DNA is TGCAGCGTTGGACCGAGGGGGATTCGGGACACTGAAGCTTTCTTT. This yields the protein CSVGPRGIRDTEAFF.